These T cell receptor beta chains were read from a single sample in a study of type 1 and type 2 diabetes patients. MiXCR was run by TCRdb on the multiplex PCR reads, yielding one entry per CDR3 protein. The data show under 300,000 distinct CDR3 sequences, around 47% seen once. Sequencing was carried out using peripheral blood mononuclear cells (PBMCs). These receptors were collected from a man aged 18 to 30 with type 2 diabetes. Both conserved end residues are part of each CDR3. A D gene is named only where the DNA matches it firmly. Size is omitted from some rows. Given values are once, few, many or a class for expanded clones.

D | J | size | length | V | CDR3 | DNA
TRBD2 | TRBJ2-2 | NA | 19 | TRBV13 | CASSPRGLAGATNTGELLF | TGTGCCAGCAGCCCACGGGGACTAGCGGGGGCGACGAACACCGGGGAGCTGCTTTTT
TRBD1 | TRBJ2-2 | once | 17 | TRBV15 | CATSRETGAGNTGELFF | TGTGCCACCAGCAGAGAAACAGGGGCGGGGAACACCGGGGAGCTGTTTTTT
NA | TRBJ2-5 | few | 16 | TRBV7-7 | CASSPTDGQGGWTQYF | TGTGCTAGCAGCCCAACGGACGGCCAGGGGGGTTGGACCCAGTACTTC
NA | TRBJ2-6 | NA | 15 | TRBV7-3 | CASSLGVSGANVLTF | TGTGCCAGCAGCTTAGGGGTCTCTGGGGCCAACGTCCTGACTTTC
TRBD1 | TRBJ1-5 | NA | 14 | TRBV24-1 | CATSAGGIGQPQHF | TGTGCCACCAGTGCAGGGGGAATCGGTCAGCCCCAGCATTTT
TRBD1 | TRBJ2-7 | many | 15 | TRBV7-8 | CASTTKGGTGHEQYF | TGTGCCAGCACCACGAAGGGTGGGACAGGGCACGAGCAGTACTTC
NA | TRBJ1-1 | NA | 16 | TRBV4-3 | CASSQDHAGLNTEAFF | TGCGCCAGCAGTCAAGATCATGCGGGGCTGAACACTGAAGCTTTCTTT
TRBD1 | TRBJ2-7 | many | 15 | TRBV15 | CATSRRGTGTNEQYF | TGTGCCACCAGCAGGCGAGGGACAGGTACTAACGAGCAGTACTTC
NA | TRBJ2-3 | NA | 17 | TRBV7-6 | CASSLRGWGEWTDTQYF | TGTGCCAGCAGCTTAAGGGGGTGGGGGGAATGGACAGATACGCAGTATTTT
TRBD1 | TRBJ2-1 | NA | 15 | TRBV7-6 | CAGSPEGADVNEQFF | TGTGCCGGCAGCCCAGAGGGGGCAGATGTCAATGAGCAGTTCTTC
NA | TRBJ2-7 | NA | 14 | TRBV5-1 | CASDYPPEDYEQYF | TGCGCCAGCGATTATCCCCCGGAGGATTACGAGCAGTACTTC
TRBD2 | TRBJ2-7 | NA | 15 | TRBV12-3/TRBV12-4 | CASSPQREGSYEQYF | TGTGCCAGCTCCCCGCAGCGGGAAGGAAGCTACGAGCAGTACTTC
TRBD1 | TRBJ1-5 | few | 16 | TRBV6-6 | CASSYSLGQGTQPQHF | TGTGCCAGCAGTTACTCCTTGGGACAGGGCACTCAGCCCCAGCATTTT
NA | TRBJ1-2 | NA | 13 | TRBV6-5 | CASSSTVNYGYTF | TGTGCCAGCAGTTCGACGGTTAACTATGGCTACACCTTC
TRBD2 | TRBJ2-1 | NA | 16 | TRBV14 | CASSSPSGGFYNEQFF | TGTGCCAGCAGTTCTCCTAGCGGGGGTTTCTACAATGAGCAGTTCTTC
TRBD1 | TRBJ2-3 | NA | 13 | TRBV19 | CASIKQGTDTQYF | TGTGCCAGTATCAAACAGGGGACAGATACGCAGTATTTT
NA | TRBJ2-7 | few | 13 | TRBV11-1 | CASSQSTAYEQYF | TGTGCCAGCAGCCAGTCGACAGCCTACGAGCAGTACTTC
NA | TRBJ1-1 | NA | 14 | TRBV7-8 | CASSLVGPNTEAFF | TGTGCCAGCAGCTTAGTAGGTCCGAACACTGAAGCTTTCTTT
NA | TRBJ1-6 | few | 14 | TRBV7-6 | CASSSVGRNSPLHF | TGTGCCAGCAGCTCCGTCGGCCGGAATTCACCCCTCCACTTT
TRBD1 | TRBJ2-3 | NA | 17 | TRBV2 | CASSLSVRTGSTDTQYF | TGTGCCAGCAGTTTGTCGGTAAGGACAGGAAGCACAGATACGCAGTATTTT
NA | TRBJ1-1 | few | 12 | TRBV20-1 | CSARGQSIEAFF | TGCAGTGCTAGGGGTCAAAGCATCGAAGCTTTCTTT
TRBD2 | TRBJ2-7 | few | 12 | TRBV30 | CAWSLAGRRVYF | TGTGCCTGGAGTCTAGCGGGGAGGAGAGTGTACTTC
NA | TRBJ2-7 | NA | 18 | TRBV4-1 | CASSQGPDGGLGSYEQYF | TGCGCCAGCAGCCAAGGGCCGGACGGTGGCTTAGGCTCCTACGAGCAGTACTTC
TRBD1 | TRBJ2-4 | NA | 14 | TRBV30 | CAWTGTGGKNIQYF | TGTGCCTGGACCGGGACAGGGGGCAAAAACATTCAGTACTTC
NA | TRBJ2-3 | NA | 13 | TRBV13 | CASRFWATDTQYF | TGTGCCAGCAGGTTTTGGGCCACAGATACGCAGTATTTT